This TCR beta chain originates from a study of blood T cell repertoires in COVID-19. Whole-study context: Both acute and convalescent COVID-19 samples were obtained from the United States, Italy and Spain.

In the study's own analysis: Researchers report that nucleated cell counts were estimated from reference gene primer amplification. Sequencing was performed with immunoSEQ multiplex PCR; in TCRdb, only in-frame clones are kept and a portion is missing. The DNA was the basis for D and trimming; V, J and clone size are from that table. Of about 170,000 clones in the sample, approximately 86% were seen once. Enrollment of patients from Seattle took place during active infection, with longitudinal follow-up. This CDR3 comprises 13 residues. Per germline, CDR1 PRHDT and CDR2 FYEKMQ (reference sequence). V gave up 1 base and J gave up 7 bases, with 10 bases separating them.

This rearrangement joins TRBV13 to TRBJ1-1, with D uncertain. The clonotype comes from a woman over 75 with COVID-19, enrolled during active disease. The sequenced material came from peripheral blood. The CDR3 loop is CASSLVAGGEAFF. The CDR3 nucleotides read TGTGCCAGCAGCTTAGTGGCGGGAGGTGAAGCTTTCTTT.